This entry features one T cell receptor beta chain sequence. The V gene's germline CDR1 is MNHEY and CDR2 SMNVEV (reference sequence). V lost 6 bases, J lost 5 bases, and 4 bases stayed unmatched. The CDR3 is 12 residues long. This record belongs to a study of OX40 agonist ivuxolimab in advanced cancers. Assay: immunoSEQ multiplex PCR; the TCRdb copy retains only in-frame clones and omits some. This table has roughly 75,000 clones, 75% to 90% appearing once. The TCR sequence derives from an adult with an advanced solid tumor such as melanoma, head and neck, liver or kidney cancer. Sequencing used CD4+ or CD8+ T cells sorted from blood, obtained in a trial of the OX40 agonist ivuxolimab. The rearrangement links TRBV27 to TRBJ2-7; TRBD1 aligns across 7 bases. The CDR3 sequence: CASSDRVHEQYF. The CDR3 bases are TGTGCCAGCAGCGACAGGGTTCACGAGCAGTACTTC.